These 4 T cell receptor beta chains share one sample of origin, sequenced in a study of cytomegalovirus exposure and HLA in healthy donors. PCR was performed using 60 Vbeta and 13 Jbeta primers. Data came from immunoSEQ multiplex PCR; TCRdb stores just in-frame clones and leaves some out. The table includes about 110,000 clones, around 79% detected once. The sample was PBMCs. All receptors come from a woman aged 40 to 50 in good health and CMV-seronegative.

About this clone itself: The CDR3 does not end in the conserved phenylalanine or tryptophan, so this is likely a read error. No DNA is shown, since the ends of the CDR3 on it are uncertain; the CDR3 is the one TCRdb lists. The gene calls are TRBV15 and TRBJ1-2. Per the germline V gene, CDR1 is LNHNV and CDR2 is YYDKDF (reference sequence). The CDR3 length equals 13 residues, ends included. The CDR3 spells CATSGTSEGTPLI.

This chain joins TRBV27 and TRBJ1-3; D gene ambiguous. CDR3 length equals 14 residues. The V gene's germline CDR1 is MNHEY and CDR2 SMNVEV (reference sequence). Trimming took 6 bases from V and 4 from J, leaving 13 bases between them. This CDR3 is CASRTSAGGNTIYF. In nucleotides, the CDR3 is TGTGCCAGCAGGACCTCGGCGGGAGGAAACACCATATATTTT.

This clone has a single count. The V call is TRBV7-8, the J call TRBJ2-7, with D perhaps matching TRBD2 (6 bases). CDR1 SGHVS and CDR2 FQNEAQ come from the germline V gene. The CDR3 is 16 residues long. V was trimmed by 1 base and J by 0 bases, leaving 13 bases between them. The CDR3 loop is CASSLGPAGSSYEQYF. The CDR3 DNA reads TGTGCCAGCAGCTTAGGCCCGGCGGGGAGCTCCTACGAGCAGTACTTC.

The chain joins TRBV19 to TRBJ2-1, with TRBD2 matching over 7 bases. The germline V gene has CDR1 LNHDA and CDR2 SQIVND (reference sequence). V lost 3 bases and J lost 4; bases outside the gene matches: 3. This CDR3 spans 14 amino acids. For the CDR3, the DNA is TGTGCCAGTAGTATGTCGGGGGGATACAATGAGCAGTTCTTC. Amino acids: CASSMSGGYNEQFF.